The 4 T cell receptor beta chains below come from one sample, sequenced in a study of PD-L1 blockade in urothelial cancer. The data were produced by immunoSEQ multiplex PCR, yet TCRdb's version contains in-frame clones alone and is incomplete. The sample records 35,000 to 40,000 clones, approximately 80% being singletons. Sequences were derived from PBMCs, sampled around atezolizumab (anti-PD-L1) treatment. The source is a man aged 65-85 years with urothelial cancer.

V and J are TRBV18 and TRBJ2-7; 7 bases map to TRBD1. V trimming: 1 base; J trimming: 6 bases; junction bases outside the gene matches: 9. The CDR3 is 15 amino acids. Per germline, CDR1 KGHSH and CDR2 LQKENI. DNA for the CDR3: TGTGCCAGCTCACCACGGGGGCAGGGGGTCTCCGAGCAGTACTTC. Encoded protein: CASSPRGQGVSEQYF.

The gene calls are TRBV21-1 and TRBJ2-5; the table's D call, TRBD2, was not checked against the DNA. TRBV21-1 is assigned pseudogene status. This CDR3 contains 11 residues. The CDR3 protein is CASSYLETQYF. For the CDR3, the DNA is TGTGCCAGCAGCTATTTGGAGACCCAGTACTTC.

This chain uses TRBV28 with TRBJ2-2; TRBD1 aligns across 12 bases. J lost 5 bases, V lost 8 bases, and 9 bases had no gene match. CDR3 size: 16 residues. The germline V gene has CDR1 MDHEN and CDR2 SYDVKM. The CDR3 spells CASCVGQGARTGELFF. CDR3 nucleotides: TGTGCCAGCTGTGTGGGACAGGGGGCGCGAACCGGGGAGCTGTTTTTT.

The chain combines TRBV6-5 with TRBJ1-5, with 7 bases fitting TRBD1. The CDR3 spans 15 residues. CDR1 and CDR2 from the germline V gene are MNHEY and SVGAGI. J was trimmed by 4 bases and V by 5 bases; bases with no gene match: 8. The CDR3 loop reads CASSRTGVGNQPQHF. CDR3 coding DNA: TGTGCCAGCAGTCGAACAGGGGTGGGAAATCAGCCCCAGCATTTT.